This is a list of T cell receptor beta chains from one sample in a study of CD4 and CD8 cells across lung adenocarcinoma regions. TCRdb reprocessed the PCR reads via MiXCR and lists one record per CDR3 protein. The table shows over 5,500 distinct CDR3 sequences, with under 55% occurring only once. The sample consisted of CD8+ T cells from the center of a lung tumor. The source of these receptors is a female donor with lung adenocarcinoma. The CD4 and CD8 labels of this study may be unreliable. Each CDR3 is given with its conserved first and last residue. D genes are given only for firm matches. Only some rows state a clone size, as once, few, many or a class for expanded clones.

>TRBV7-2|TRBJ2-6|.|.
CASSLAGRSGANDLTF
TGTGCCAGCAGCTTAGCGGGCCGCTCTGGGGCCAACGACCTGACCTTC
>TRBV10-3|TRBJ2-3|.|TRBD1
CAGGPQGCGQDTQYF
TGTGCCGGGGGCCCACAGGGGTGTGGCCAAGATACGCAGTATTTC
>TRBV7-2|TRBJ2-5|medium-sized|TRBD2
CASSRGLGLGETQYF
TGTGCCAGCAGCCGGGGACTAGGGTTGGGAGAGACCCAGTACTTC
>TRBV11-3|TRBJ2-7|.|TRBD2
CASSLGGASGSRLYNEQYF
TGTGCCAGCAGCTTAGGAGGGGCTAGCGGGAGCCGATTGTACAATGAGCAGTACTTC
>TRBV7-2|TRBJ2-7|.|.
CASSKTNYEQYF
TGTGCCAGCAGCAAAACCAACTACGAGCAGTACTTC
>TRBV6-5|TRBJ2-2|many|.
CASSLLMNTGELFF
TGTGCCAGCAGTTTACTGATGAACACCGGGGAGCTGTTTTTT
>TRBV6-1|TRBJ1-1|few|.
CASSRTIEAFF
TGTGCCAGCAGCCGGACTATTGAAGCTTTCTTT
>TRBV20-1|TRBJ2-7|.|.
CSARDGITLYEQYF
TGCAGTGCTAGAGATGGCATTACTTTATACGAGCAGTACTTC
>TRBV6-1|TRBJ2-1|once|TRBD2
CASSEGASGSGRLFF
TGTGCCAGCAGTGAAGGAGCTAGCGGGAGTGGGCGGCTGTTCTTT
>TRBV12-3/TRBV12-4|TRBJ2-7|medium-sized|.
CASSSPYEQYF
TGTGCCAGCAGTTCTCCCTACGAGCAGTACTTC
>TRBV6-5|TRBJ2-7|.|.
CASSYSPGPATDTQYF
TGTGCCAGCAGTTACTCTCCCGGGCCTGCCACAGATACGCAGTACTTC
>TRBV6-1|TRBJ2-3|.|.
CASSRRDGTDTQYF
TGTGCCAGCAGTAGGCGGGATGGCACAGATACGCAGTATTTT
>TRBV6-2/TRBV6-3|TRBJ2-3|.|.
CPSRYSRLSTKDIQYF
TGTCCCAGCCGTTACTCTCGGCTGTCTACCAAAGACATTCAGTATTTT
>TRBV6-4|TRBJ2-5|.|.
CASSDGDGDEQYF
TGTGCCAGCAGTGATGGGGATGGGGATGAGCAGTACTTT
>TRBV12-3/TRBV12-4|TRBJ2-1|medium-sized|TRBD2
CASNPSTSGGKFF
TGTGCCAGCAACCCTTCGACTAGCGGGGGAAAGTTCTTC
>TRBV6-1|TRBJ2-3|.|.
CASRAGTAVSTDAQYF
TGTGCCAGCAGGGCAGGGACGGCAGTGAGCACAGATGCGCAGTATTTT
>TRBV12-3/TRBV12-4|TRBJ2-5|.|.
CAGLGGAPQETQYF
TGTGCGGGCCTGGGGGGCGCCCCCCAAGAGACCCAGTATTTC
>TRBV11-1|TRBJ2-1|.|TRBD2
CASSLTSGSGEQFF
TGTGCCAGCAGCTTGACTAGCGGGAGCGGGGAGCAGTTTTTT
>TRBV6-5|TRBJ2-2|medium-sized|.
CASSPGEAGELFF
TGTGCCAGCAGCCCGGGGGAGGCCGGGGAGCTGTTTTTT
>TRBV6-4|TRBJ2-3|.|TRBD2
CASSDTGGSTDTQYF
TGTGCCAGCAGTGATACGGGGGGGAGCACAGATACGCAGTATTTT